This T cell receptor beta chain was captured in a study of blood T cell repertoires in COVID-19. Study context: COVID-19 samples, acute and convalescent, were from the United States, Italy and Spain.

J gave up 2 bases and V 2 bases, and 3 bases lay outside the gene matches. Germline V gives CDR1 MNHEY, CDR2 SMNVEV (reference sequence). The CDR3 spans 16 residues. Sequencing was performed with immunoSEQ multiplex PCR; in TCRdb, only in-frame clones are kept and a portion is missing. The repertoire holds fewer than 350,000 clones, with 85% as singletons. The J gene is TRBJ2-1, the V gene TRBV27; 10 nucleotides align to TRBD2. The receptor's source is a woman aged 30 to 39 who had been exposed to COVID-19. Material for sequencing was PBMCs or T cells enriched from blood (not recorded which). This CDR3 is CASSLLAGAAYNEQFF. In DNA, the CDR3 is TGTGCCAGCAGTTTACTAGCGGGAGCTGCCTACAATGAGCAGTTCTTC.